This note documents a single T cell receptor (beta chain) sequence. This receptor's antigen is unknown. No base quality information exists; no much larger clone differs at one position. The protocol used for the library was the immunoSEQ multiplex PCR assay. In its TCRdb copy, this immuneACCESS table keeps in-frame sequences only and misses some clones. Where compared with another copy, unresolved V genes explain less than half of these, and the others have no known cause. For this sample there are some 120,000 clones; 88% appear just once. The ten largest make up over 2% of the sample. The CDR3 sequence holds 14 residues, the cysteine and phenylalanine included. The entry retains the CDR3 DNA only, 42 bases that are in frame from base 1. V was cut back by 4 bases and J by 1 base, leaving a gap of 11 bases between them. The germline V gene encodes CDR1 SGHRS and CDR2 YFSETQ. This sample was included in a study of control samples from healthy donors and cancer patients (dated by TCRdb to 2020 to 2022).

The sample was blood. The source is a woman in her 70s in good health. The chain is made from TRBV5-1 and TRBJ1-1; TRBD1 is possibly the D segment (5 matching bases). The DNA reads TGCGCCAGCAGCACGTCAGGGTGGAACACTGAAGCTTTCTTT. This sequence encodes CASSTSGWNTEAFF.